Each of the 29 T cell receptor beta chains below was sequenced from the same sample in a study of OX40 agonist ivuxolimab in advanced cancers. The library was made by the immunoSEQ multiplex PCR assay. In its TCRdb copy, this immuneACCESS table keeps in-frame sequences only and misses some clones. Where compared with another copy, unresolved V genes explain less than half of these, and the others have no known cause. In all, the sample holds around 78,000 clones, and roughly nine tenths of those were seen once. Of the sample, approximately 0.91% is held by the ten largest clones. This specimen consisted of CD4+ or CD8+ T cells sorted from blood, obtained in a trial of the OX40 agonist ivuxolimab. The receptors were sampled from an adult with an advanced solid tumor such as melanoma, head and neck, liver or kidney cancer.

The chain uses TRBV5-1 and TRBJ1-2; no reliable D call. Trimming cost V 6 bases and J 0 bases, with 15 bases left between them. Looked up from germline, CDR1 is SGHRS and CDR2 is YFSETQ. This CDR3 is built from 15 residues. CDR3 nucleotide sequence: TGCGCCAGCAATGGAGGAGGGTTAGCTAACTATGGCTACACCTTC. It translates to CASNGGGLANYGYTF.

The chain has TRBV7-2 and TRBJ2-7; D is possibly TRBD2 (6 bases). Germline V lookup: CDR1 SGHTA, CDR2 FQGNSA. The V gene lost 0 bases and the J gene lost 3 bases, with 12 bases spanning the gap. This CDR3 has 15 amino acids. CDR3 coding DNA: TGTGCCAGCAGCTTAGCGGAGGGGCCAGTCTACGAGCAGTACTTC. It yields the protein CASSLAEGPVYEQYF.

The chain links TRBV18 to TRBJ1-3, with a weak D call TRBD1 (5 bases). Trimming removed 2 bases from V and 4 bases from J, with 12 bases in between. Looked up from germline, CDR1 is KGHSH and CDR2 is LQKENI. This CDR3 has 15 amino acids. For the CDR3, the DNA is TGTGCCAGCTCACCAACCGACAGCAGCGGAAACACCATATATTTT. Translating gives CASSPTDSSGNTIYF.

This clone appeared once. This sequence joins TRBV5-1 and TRBJ1-1; possibly TRBD1 for D (5 bases). Germline V gives CDR1 SGHRS, CDR2 YFSETQ. The CDR3 is 14 residues long. V was trimmed by 1 base and J by 4 bases, leaving 11 bases between them. CDR3 in amino acids: CASSLTGLSTEAFF. The CDR3 region has the DNA TGCGCCAGCAGCTTGACAGGATTGTCCACTGAAGCTTTCTTT.

The J gene is TRBJ1-1, the V gene TRBV6-1; TRBD1 agrees at 10 bases. This CDR3 comprises 15 residues. Per germline, CDR1 MNHNS and CDR2 SASEGT. The V and J ends lost 5 bases and 1 base, in that order; junction bases with no gene match: 4. This CDR3 is CASSLRTGGNTEAFF. CDR3 in DNA: TGTGCCAGCAGTCTTCGGACAGGGGGGAACACTGAAGCTTTCTTT.

Written as DNA, the CDR3 is TGTGCCAGCAGCAAAAATGTCGGGGAGACCCAGTACTTC. This translates into CASSKNVGETQYF. The gene calls are TRBV7-3 and TRBJ2-5; D ambiguous. Germline V gene sequence: CDR1 SGHTA, CDR2 FQGTGA. Trimming took off 5 bases at V and 5 bases at J, with 12 bases between the two ends. The CDR3 length is 13 residues. The full variable domain, in which reference TRBV7-3 and TRBJ2-5 provide the parts outside the CDR3, is GAGVSQTPSNKVTEKGKYVELRCDPISGHTALYWYRQSLGQGPEFLIYFQGTGAADDSGLPNDRFFAVRPEGSVSTLKIQRTERGDSAVYLCASSKNVGETQYFGPGTRLLVL.

The V and J genes are TRBV29-1 and TRBJ2-3; TRBD2 agrees at 14 bases. CDR1 is SQVTM, CDR2 ANQGSEA, per germline. V lost 7 bases to trimming and J lost 5 bases; unmatched junction nucleotides: 8. The CDR3 contains 15 residues. The CDR3 DNA is TGCAGCGCGAGAGGGACTAGCGGGAGTGTAGATACGCAGTATTTT. The encoded protein is CSARGTSGSVDTQYF.

V usage is TRBV6-1 and J usage is TRBJ2-5; perhaps TRBD1 as D (6 bases). V lost 3 bases to trimming and J lost 4 bases, with 6 bases between them. The CDR3 is 12 amino acids. The germline V gene encodes CDR1 MNHNS and CDR2 SASEGT. The DNA for the CDR3 is TGTGCCAGCAGTGACAGGGGAGAGACCCAGTACTTC. Amino acid sequence: CASSDRGETQYF.

This clone was observed a single time. The chain couples TRBV10-1 to TRBJ2-2, with 7 bases identical to TRBD2. The CDR3 sequence is 14 residues long. J lost 5 bases, V lost 8 bases, and 8 bases had no gene match. In germline, CDR1 is WNHNN, CDR2 SYGVQD (reference sequence). The chain's CDR3 is CASSRGGITGELFF. DNA for the CDR3: TGCGCCAGCTCCCGCGGGGGAATAACCGGGGAGCTGTTTTTT.

The rearrangement joins TRBV7-2 to TRBJ1-1; D might be TRBD1 (6 bases). CDR3 length equals 15 residues. Germline-derived CDR1 and CDR2 are SGHTA and FQGNSA. V was trimmed by 5 bases and J by 4 bases, leaving 17 bases between them. In DNA form, the CDR3 reads TGTGCCAGCAGCCCTCACAGGGTCGGAGGCACTGAAGCTTTCTTT. It codes for CASSPHRVGGTEAFF. Using reference TRBV7-2 and TRBJ1-1 for the parts outside the CDR3, the full variable domain is GAGVSQSPSNKVTEKGKDVELRCDPISGHTALYWYRQSLGQGLEFLIYFQGNSAPDKSGLPSDRFSAERTGGSVSTLTIQRTQQEDSAVYLCASSPHRVGGTEAFFGQGTRLTVV.

J is TRBJ2-3 and V is TRBV4-2, with 14 bases identical to TRBD2. This CDR3 comprises 18 residues. CDR1 is LGHNA and CDR2 is YNFKEQ in the germline V gene. J gave up 1 base and V 3 bases, and 6 bases lay outside the gene matches. In DNA, the CDR3 is TGTGCCAGCAGCCAGCCGGGACTAGCGGGAGCTGGCACAGATACGCAGTATTTT. It encodes CASSQPGLAGAGTDTQYF.

The chain links TRBV19 to TRBJ2-5, with a tentative D call TRBD2 (6 bases). CDR1 and CDR2 (germline): LNHDA, SQIVND (reference sequence). The germline V and J ends were trimmed by 5 bases and 5 bases, with 12 bases remaining between them. This CDR3 has 13 residues. The CDR3 protein is CASSLGAGETQYF. CDR3 DNA sequence: TGTGCCAGTAGTCTTGGGGCGGGGGAGACCCAGTACTTC.

Comment on this clone: The CDR3 carries no conserved terminal phenylalanine or tryptophan, so it likely arises from a read error. It is unclear where the CDR3 begins or ends on the DNA, so no DNA is shown, and the CDR3 is as TCRdb lists it. The V gene is TRBV21-1, the J gene TRBJ1-3; the table's D call, TRBD1, has no DNA check behind it. TRBV21-1 is shown as a pseudogene. Both ends counted, the CDR3 spans 11 residues. The CDR3 sequence: CASSKLAEPTP.

This clone occurred a few times. V gene TRBV5-1 combines with J gene TRBJ1-1, with a weak D call TRBD1 (5 bases). Trimming shortened V by 1 base and J by 0 bases, and 10 bases separated the two germline ends. The germline CDR1 and CDR2 sequences are SGHRS and YFSETQ. The CDR3 is 15 amino acids. This chain's CDR3 is CASSLNRNMNTEAFF. The DNA of the CDR3 is TGCGCCAGCAGCTTGAACAGGAATATGAACACTGAAGCTTTCTTT.

This sequence joins TRBV27 and TRBJ2-3, with D possibly being TRBD1 (5 bases). CDR3 length equals 16 residues. Germline V lookup: CDR1 MNHEY, CDR2 SMNVEV (reference sequence). V was pared by 3 bases and J by 1 base, with 14 bases between. The chain's CDR3 is CASSFFYLGGTDTQYF. In DNA, the CDR3 is TGTGCCAGCAGTTTTTTCTACCTAGGGGGCACAGATACGCAGTATTTT.

The J gene is TRBJ1-2, the V gene TRBV5-4; TRBD1 might be the D (5 bases). CDR3 length: 15 amino acids. Trimming left V 4 bases short and J 0 bases short, with 13 bases between. From germline, CDR1 is SGHNT and CDR2 YYREEE (reference sequence). CDR3 amino acids: CASSPGTDPNYGYTF. DNA of the CDR3: TGTGCCAGCAGCCCAGGGACGGATCCTAACTATGGCTACACCTTC.

CDR3 bases: TGTGCCAGCAGTGAAGGCGACTCCTATAATTCACCCCTCCACTTT. Translated, it gives CASSEGDSYNSPLHF. V is TRBV6-1 and J is TRBJ1-6; D uncertain. The V gene lost 1 base and the J gene lost 0 bases, with 4 bases spanning the gap. This CDR3 has 15 amino acids. Looked up from germline, CDR1 is MNHNS and CDR2 is SASEGT.

The CDR3 DNA is TGTGCCAGCAGCTTGGGGGGAGGGCCGAACACCGGGGAGCTGTTTTTT. Amino acid sequence: CASSLGGGPNTGELFF. The chain has TRBV11-3 and TRBJ2-2, with 7 bases that match TRBD2. This CDR3 contains 16 residues. The germline gives CDR1 SGHNT, CDR2 YENEEA. Trimming removed 3 bases from V and 0 bases from J; junction bases left unmatched: 4. Combining the CDR3 with reference TRBV11-3 and TRBJ2-2 gives the whole variable domain EAGVVQSPRYKIIEKKQPVAFWCNPISGHNTLYWYLQNLGQGPELLIRYENEEAVDDSQLPKDRFSAERLKGVDSTLKIQPAELGDSAVYLCASSLGGGPNTGELFFGEGSRLTVL.

In its sample, this clone was seen once. The chain combines TRBV28 with TRBJ1-2, with no clear D. Germline CDR1 is MDHEN and CDR2 is SYDVKM. CDR3 length: 14 amino acids. V lost 3 bases and J lost 5, with 13 bases in between. DNA of the CDR3: TGTGCCAGCAGTTTCCTTTCTCACCAGTATGGCTACACCTTC. Translated, it gives CASSFLSHQYGYTF.

The chain combines TRBV28 with TRBJ2-7, with D hard to call. CDR3 length: 15 residues. The V and J ends lost 2 bases and 3 bases respectively, with 14 bases between them. CDR1 and CDR2 (germline): MDHEN, SYDVKM. The CDR3, as DNA: TGTGCCAGCAGTTTAGGCAGTGAAGGAAACTACGAGCAGTACTTC. Residues: CASSLGSEGNYEQYF.

The chain employs TRBV9 and TRBJ1-6; D is unresolved. Germline-derived CDR1 and CDR2 are SGDLS and YYNGEE. This CDR3 is built from 15 residues. Trimming shortened V by 0 bases and J by 0 bases, and 4 bases separated the two germline ends. CDR3 residues: CASSVDFSYNSPLHF. The CDR3 DNA sequence: TGTGCCAGCAGCGTAGACTTCTCCTATAATTCACCCCTCCACTTT.

The rearrangement uses TRBV11-1 and TRBJ1-4, with D perhaps TRBD1 (5 bases). Germline CDR1 reads SGHAT; CDR2 reads FQDESV (reference sequence). V shed 2 bases and J shed 4 bases, with 20 bases lying between them. The CDR3 loop spans 18 amino acids. In nucleotides, the CDR3 is TGTGCCAGCAGCTTACGCCGGGACCCCGGGCATGGTAATGAAAAACTGTTTTTT. It is translated as CASSLRRDPGHGNEKLFF. Full variable domain (rest looked up from reference TRBV11-1 and TRBJ1-4): EAEVAQSPRYKITEKSQAVAFWCDPISGHATLYWYRQILGQGPELLVQFQDESVVDDSQLPKDRFSAERLKGVDSTLKIQPAELGDSAMYLCASSLRRDPGHGNEKLFFGSGTQLSVL.

V usage is TRBV28 and J usage is TRBJ2-5; D is possibly TRBD2 (5 bases). Germline loops: CDR1 MDHEN, CDR2 SYDVKM. The V and J ends lost 6 bases and 2 bases respectively, with 13 bases between them. The length of the CDR3 is 14 residues. The CDR3 is CASRTGLLQETQYF. The CDR3 DNA is TGTGCCAGCAGGACCGGACTGCTACAAGAGACCCAGTACTTC.

The chain carries TRBV11-2 and TRBJ1-2; a possible D gene is TRBD1 (5 bases). V shed 7 bases and J shed 2 bases, with 11 bases lying between them. Per the germline V gene, CDR1 is SGHAT and CDR2 is FQNNGV. The CDR3 consists of 13 residues. DNA for the CDR3: TGTGCCAGCACCCTGGGGGGGAACTATGGCTACACCTTC. It is translated as CASTLGGNYGYTF.

V gene TRBV7-8 combines with J gene TRBJ2-5, with D uncertain. This CDR3 spans 15 amino acids. Deletions cut 5 bases from V and 2 bases from J, with 15 bases between. Germline V gene lookup returns CDR1 SGHVS and CDR2 FQNEAQ. The CDR3 here is CASSPQGPLQETQYF. The DNA for the CDR3 is TGTGCCAGCAGCCCTCAAGGACCGCTTCAAGAGACCCAGTACTTC.

This rearrangement joins TRBV2 to TRBJ2-3, with 11 bases aligning to TRBD2. The CDR3 extends over 15 amino acids. The germline V gene encodes CDR1 SNHLY and CDR2 FYNNEI. Trimming removed 7 bases from V and 4 bases from J; junction bases left unmatched: 7. The CDR3 DNA is TGTGCCAGCAATATACTAGCGGGGGTGGCAGATACGCAGTATTTT. This translates into CASNILAGVADTQYF.

The rearrangement uses TRBV27 and TRBJ2-1; no clear D. Germline V lookup: CDR1 MNHEY, CDR2 SMNVEV (reference sequence). Trimming shortened V by 1 base and J by 4 bases, and 5 bases separated the two germline ends. The CDR3 loop spans 13 amino acids. CDR3 nucleotides: TGTGCCAGCAGTTTATATGGATACAATGAGCAGTTCTTC. Translating gives CASSLYGYNEQFF.

This clone was recorded only once. This chain uses TRBV6-1 with TRBJ2-2, with D possibly TRBD1 on 6 matching bases. V lost 5 bases to trimming and J lost 3 bases, with 13 bases between them. The germline V gene encodes CDR1 MNHNS and CDR2 SASEGT. The CDR3 loop spans 15 amino acids. CDR3 sequence: CASSPQDSYTGELFF. The CDR3 nucleotides read TGTGCCAGCAGTCCTCAGGACAGTTACACCGGGGAGCTGTTTTTT.

This clone was seen a single time. This chain joins TRBV7-2 and TRBJ2-1, with D possibly being TRBD2 (5 bases). Germline loops: CDR1 SGHTA, CDR2 FQGNSA. The CDR3 runs 16 residues. Between the trimmed V and J ends, which lost 5 bases and 0 bases, there was a span of 14 bases. This CDR3 is CASSRNPGISYNEQFF. The CDR3 DNA reads as TGTGCCAGCAGCCGTAATCCGGGAATCTCCTACAATGAGCAGTTCTTC. Full variable domain (outside the CDR3, taken from reference TRBV7-2 and TRBJ2-1): GAGVSQSPSNKVTEKGKDVELRCDPISGHTALYWYRQSLGQGLEFLIYFQGNSAPDKSGLPSDRFSAERTGGSVSTLTIQRTQQEDSAVYLCASSRNPGISYNEQFFGPGTRLTVL.